The 26 T cell receptor beta chains listed next were all sequenced from one sample in a study of T cell responses to AZD1222 COVID-19 vaccine. Method: immunoSEQ multiplex PCR; TCRdb's copy keeps in-frame clones and lacks some. The data contain fewer than 200,000 clones, over 80% of them singletons. Here the sequenced sample was peripheral blood, taken on day 0 of AZD1222 vaccination. These receptor sequences come from an adult in good health.

The chain has TRBV28 and TRBJ1-4, with D tentatively TRBD1 (6 bases). The CDR3 consists of 16 residues. The V gene's germline CDR1 is MDHEN and CDR2 SYDVKM. Trimming took off 3 bases at V and 0 bases at J, with 11 bases between the two ends. The CDR3 is CASSLRGATTNEKLFF. The CDR3 region has the DNA TGTGCCAGCAGTTTGCGGGGGGCCACAACTAATGAAAAACTGTTTTTT.

This clone has just a few counts. The J gene is TRBJ1-4, the V gene TRBV21-1; the listed D gene, TRBD1, was not tested against the DNA. TRBV21-1 is labeled a pseudogene. This CDR3 comprises 15 residues. CDR3 coding DNA: TGTGCCAGCAGCAAAGAGAGGGCAGGGGAAATTGGACTGTTTTTT. Protein product: CASSKERAGEIGLFF.

The V call is TRBV11-3, the J call TRBJ2-1; no definite D call. CDR1 and CDR2 (germline): SGHNT, YENEEA. V shed 1 base and J shed 0 bases, with 10 bases lying between them. The CDR3 loop spans 16 amino acids. CDR3 DNA: TGTGCCAGCAGCTTAGGAGTCGTAGGCTCCTACAATGAGCAGTTCTTC. As protein: CASSLGVVGSYNEQFF. The variable domain in full, with the rest retrieved from reference TRBV11-3 and TRBJ2-1, is EAGVVQSPRYKIIEKKQPVAFWCNPISGHNTLYWYLQNLGQGPELLIRYENEEAVDDSQLPKDRFSAERLKGVDSTLKIQPAELGDSAVYLCASSLGVVGSYNEQFFGPGTRLTVL.

V and J are TRBV28 and TRBJ2-1; 14 nucleotides line up with TRBD2. The CDR3 has 18 residues. Germline assignment: CDR1 MDHEN and CDR2 SYDVKM. V dropped 2 bases and J dropped 7; count of bases not matched to a gene: 10. The CDR3 protein is CASSLGTSGSKGTNEQFF. The DNA for the CDR3 is TGTGCCAGCAGTTTAGGGACTAGCGGGAGTAAGGGGACGAATGAGCAGTTCTTC.

This chain links TRBV5-1 with TRBJ2-5, with D perhaps TRBD2 (5 bases). V shed 0 bases and J shed 1 base, with 13 bases lying between them. This CDR3 region has 16 residues. Per the germline V gene, CDR1 is SGHRS and CDR2 is YFSETQ. DNA for the CDR3: TGCGCCAGCAGCTTGGCACTAGGTGGCTCCCAAGAGACCCAGTACTTC. Its protein is CASSLALGGSQETQYF.

CDR3 in amino acids: CASGSDLTDTQYF. CDR3 DNA sequence: TGTGCTAGTGGTTCGGACCTAACAGATACGCAGTATTTT. The chain combines TRBV12-5 with TRBJ2-3; D is ambiguous. Germline CDR1 LGHNT, CDR2 FRNRAP. Trimming took 4 bases from V and 3 from J, leaving 8 bases between them. This CDR3 contains 13 residues.

The table lists this clone with a count of one. V and J are TRBV27 and TRBJ1-6; 7 nucleotides line up with TRBD1. Trimming at V came to 1 base and at J to 11 bases, leaving 11 bases not matched to a gene. The germline V gene has CDR1 MNHEY and CDR2 SMNVEV (reference sequence). The CDR3 runs 16 residues. In DNA form, the CDR3 reads TGTGCCAGCAGTTTATTTTTTCGACAGGGCGTGACACCCCTCCACTTT. It codes for CASSLFFRQGVTPLHF.

The chain combines TRBV6-5 with TRBJ1-2; D not resolved. Per germline, CDR1 MNHEY and CDR2 SVGAGI. There are 14 residues in the CDR3. V lost 4 bases, J lost 1 base, and 10 bases lay in between. In nucleotides, the CDR3 is TGTGCCAGCAGTTTGCAGGAGCGTAACTATGGCTACACCTTC. Protein product: CASSLQERNYGYTF.

The chain carries TRBV7-9 and TRBJ1-2, with D possibly being TRBD1 (5 bases). Germline CDR1 is SEHNR and CDR2 is FQNEAQ (reference sequence). CDR3 size: 13 residues. Trimming stripped 8 bases from V and 4 bases from J, with 14 bases between. CDR3 residues: CASGRGSGYGYTF. DNA for the CDR3: TGTGCCAGCGGTAGGGGTTCCGGCTATGGCTACACCTTC.

This chain joins TRBV7-2 and TRBJ1-2, with 7 bases matching TRBD1. This CDR3 has 17 residues. Germline CDR1 and CDR2: SGHTA and FQGNSA. J was trimmed by 8 bases and V by 1 base; bases with no gene match: 16. The DNA of the CDR3 is TGTGCCAGCAGCTTAGAAACAGGGGTGGGGCGAAGTCAGGGCTACACCTTC. Translating it yields CASSLETGVGRSQGYTF.

As regards this clone: At one end the junction does not follow the germline gene, possibly because of a read error. J is TRBJ1-2 and V is TRBV25-1; perhaps TRBD1 as D (5 bases). The CDR3 runs 13 residues. Germline V lookup: CDR1 MGHDK, CDR2 SYGVNS. The CDR3 DNA is TGTGCCAGCAGCAGGGAGACTAACAATGGCTACACCTTC. Protein sequence: CASSRETNNGYTF.

This chain joins TRBV9 and TRBJ2-3; 10 bases line up with TRBD2. The CDR3 loop spans 18 amino acids. CDR1 and CDR2 (germline): SGDLS, YYNGEE. Trimming removed 1 base from V and 1 base from J; junction bases left unmatched: 9. CDR3 nucleotide sequence: TGTGCCAGCAGCGTATTCTCAAGTCTAGCGGGAGGCACAGATACGCAGTATTTT. It is translated as CASSVFSSLAGGTDTQYF.

This chain uses TRBV5-4 with TRBJ1-6; 7 bases are shared with TRBD1. CDR3 size: 16 residues. V lost 4 bases to trimming and J lost 7 bases; unmatched junction nucleotides: 11. Germline lookup yields CDR1 SGHNT and CDR2 YYREEE (reference sequence). CDR3 amino acids: CASSGVTGTVNSPLHF. Here the CDR3 DNA reads TGTGCCAGCAGCGGGGTTACTGGGACAGTAAATTCACCCCTCCACTTT. Looking up the rest from reference TRBV5-4 and TRBJ1-6 gives the full variable domain: ETGVTQSPTHLIKTRGQQVTLRCSSQSGHNTVSWYQQALGQGPQFIFQYYREEENGRGNFPPRFSGLQFPNYSSELNVNALELDDSALYLCASSGVTGTVNSPLHFGNGTRLTVT.

This clone was detected a few times. The chain joins TRBV6-1 to TRBJ1-1; D possibly corresponds to TRBD1 (5 bases). The germline V and J ends were trimmed by 4 bases and 0 bases, with 18 bases remaining between them. The CDR3 spans 17 residues. Germline CDR1 and CDR2: MNHNS and SASEGT. The CDR3 DNA sequence: TGTGCCAGCAGTGCCCTTGGGACCGGGGGTATGAACACTGAAGCTTTCTTT. This encodes CASSALGTGGMNTEAFF.

V is TRBV3-1 (or the pseudogene TRBV3-2) and J is TRBJ2-4, with D possibly TRBD2 on 6 matching bases. The CDR3 consists of 16 residues. Trimming stripped 3 bases from V and 4 bases from J, with 16 bases between. CDR1 and CDR2 from the germline V gene are LGHDT and YNNKEL (reference sequence). The CDR3 coding sequence is TGTGCCAGCAGCCATTTGCGACTAGTGGGAAAAAACATTCAGTACTTC. Translation: CASSHLRLVGKNIQYF.

The chain links TRBV12-3 or TRBV12-4 to TRBJ2-4; D is undetermined. V dropped 0 bases and J dropped 9 bases, with 9 bases sitting between them. The CDR3 contains 13 residues. The CDR3 spells CASSLAGSRIQYF. As DNA, the CDR3 is TGTGCCAGCAGTTTAGCGGGCAGTCGCATTCAGTACTTC.

The gene calls are TRBV10-1 and TRBJ2-1; D is tentatively TRBD1 or TRBD2 (6 bases each). V lost 4 bases and J lost 4, with 26 bases in between. Germline V gives CDR1 WNHNN, CDR2 SYGVQD (reference sequence). There are 19 residues in the CDR3. The CDR3: CASSGRGGLGGLLYNEQFF. The CDR3 region has the DNA TGCGCCAGCAGTGGTCGAGGGGGTTTAGGCGGACTACTGTACAATGAGCAGTTCTTC.

This chain links TRBV5-6 with TRBJ1-4; 8 bases fit TRBD1. Germline-derived CDR1 and CDR2 are SGHDT and YYEEEE. The CDR3 sequence is 15 residues long. Unmatched junction bases numbered 11, after V lost 6 bases and J lost 7 bases. The CDR3 sequence is CASNAVSGGGEKLFF. In nucleotides, the CDR3 is TGTGCCAGCAACGCCGTTTCAGGGGGCGGTGAAAAACTGTTTTTT.

The gene calls are TRBV7-9 and TRBJ2-2; TRBD1 agrees at 9 bases. This CDR3 is built from 18 residues. Germline CDR1 reads SEHNR; CDR2 reads FQNEAQ (reference sequence). The V and J ends lost 6 bases and 6 bases, in that order; junction bases with no gene match: 17. This CDR3 is CASRRKGQGPVLAGELFF. In DNA form, the CDR3 reads TGTGCCAGCAGGAGAAAGGGACAGGGTCCAGTTCTCGCCGGGGAGCTGTTTTTT. The variable domain in full, completed from reference TRBV7-9 and TRBJ2-2, reads DTGVSQNPRHKITKRGQNVTFRCDPISEHNRLYWYRQTLGQGPEFLTYFQNEAQLEKSRLLSDRFSAERPKGSFSTLEIQRTEQGDSAMYLCASRRKGQGPVLAGELFFGEGSRLTVL.

The rearrangement uses TRBV19 and TRBJ1-1; D is unresolved. Germline CDR1 and CDR2: LNHDA and SQIVND (reference sequence). The CDR3 covers 13 residues. V shed 6 bases and J shed 4 bases, with 12 bases lying between them. Here the CDR3 DNA reads TGTGCCAGTAGCTTAATGCGTGGCACTGAAGCTTTCTTT. This sequence encodes CASSLMRGTEAFF.

The rearrangement uses TRBV5-5 and TRBJ1-4, with D possibly matching TRBD1 (6 bases). This CDR3 comprises 14 residues. From germline, CDR1 is SGHKS and CDR2 YYEKEE (reference sequence). Trimming cost V 4 bases and J 6 bases, with 13 bases left between them. The CDR3 spells CASSRLQGDEKLFF. The CDR3 region has the DNA TGTGCCAGCAGCAGATTACAGGGAGATGAAAAACTGTTTTTT. Supplemented by reference TRBV5-5 and TRBJ1-4, the full variable domain reads DAGVTQSPTHLIKTRGQQVTLRCSPISGHKSVSWYQQVLGQGPQFIFQYYEKEERGRGNFPDRFSARQFPNYSSELNVNALLLGDSALYLCASSRLQGDEKLFFGSGTQLSVL.

The chain combines TRBV25-1 with TRBJ1-1, with D possibly being TRBD1 (5 bases). From germline, CDR1 is MGHDK and CDR2 SYGVNS. V shed 1 base and J shed 1 base, with 10 bases lying between them. This CDR3 region has 15 residues. The CDR3 coding sequence is TGTGCCAGCAGTGAATCGGGGGTCCCGAACACTGAAGCTTTCTTT. Translated: CASSESGVPNTEAFF. The variable domain in full, completed from reference TRBV25-1 and TRBJ1-1, reads EADIYQTPRYLVIGTGKKITLECSQTMGHDKMYWYQQDPGMELHLIHYSYGVNSTEKGDLSSESTVSRIRTEHFPLTLESARPSHTSQYLCASSESGVPNTEAFFGQGTRLTVV.

The chain employs TRBV6-5 and TRBJ2-1; 11 bases line up with TRBD1. Unmatched junction bases numbered 6, after V lost 5 bases and J lost 9 bases. The CDR3 runs 14 residues. Germline V gene data show CDR1 as MNHEY and CDR2 as SVGAGI. The CDR3 DNA sequence: TGTGCCAGCAGTAGAGCCGGGACAGGGGGTGAGCAGTTCTTC. This translates into CASSRAGTGGEQFF.

Here the CDR3 DNA reads TGTGCCAGCAGAGCTCCTCCAAGGGGGTTGTACTATGGCTACACCTTC. Protein sequence: CASRAPPRGLYYGYTF. This sequence joins TRBV28 and TRBJ1-2, with D tentatively TRBD1 (6 bases). This CDR3 is 16 amino acids long. From germline, CDR1 is MDHEN and CDR2 SYDVKM. V gave up 6 bases and J gave up 3 bases, with 20 bases separating them.

V gene TRBV29-1 combines with J gene TRBJ1-5; D remains unclear. Germline CDR1 is SQVTM and CDR2 is ANQGSEA. V was cut by 6 bases and J by 2 bases, with 11 bases left in between. The CDR3 consists of 13 residues. The CDR3 spells CSVALGGNQPQHF. The CDR3 coding sequence is TGCAGCGTCGCCCTAGGTGGCAATCAGCCCCAGCATTTT.

This clone was detected only once. The chain is built from TRBV11-2 and TRBJ1-5; D remains unclear. V shed 1 base and J shed 11 bases, with 12 bases lying between them. Germline CDR1 and CDR2: SGHAT and FQNNGV. The CDR3 contains 13 residues. CDR3 in amino acids: CASSLVLSGAQHF. CDR3 bases: TGTGCCAGCAGCTTAGTTTTGTCCGGAGCCCAGCATTTT.